One and the same sample provided the 9 T cell receptor beta chains below, sequenced in a study of T cell responses to AZD1222 COVID-19 vaccine. Data came from immunoSEQ multiplex PCR; TCRdb stores just in-frame clones and leaves some out. Here the sample spans 90,000 to 150,000 clones, around nine tenths being singletons. The starting material was peripheral blood, obtained on day 0 of AZD1222 vaccination. These receptor sequences come from an adult in good health.

The V call is TRBV4-1, the J call TRBJ1-2; D ambiguous. V lost 1 base and J lost 4, with 16 bases in between. The germline CDR1 and CDR2 sequences are MGHRA and YSYEKL. CDR3 size: 16 residues. The CDR3 sequence: CASSQGMTRRIYGYTF. The CDR3, as DNA: TGCGCCAGCAGCCAAGGTATGACACGGAGGATCTATGGCTACACCTTC.

This sequence joins TRBV5-4 and TRBJ1-6; a weak D match, TRBD1 (5 bases). Deletions cut 2 bases from V and 8 bases from J, with 17 bases between. CDR1 and CDR2 (germline): SGHNT, YYREEE (reference sequence). The CDR3 spans 16 residues. This CDR3 is CASSFPVQGADSPLHF. Here the CDR3 DNA reads TGTGCCAGCAGCTTCCCAGTACAAGGGGCGGATTCACCCCTCCACTTT.

The chain carries TRBV20-1 and TRBJ2-5, with 9 bases matching TRBD2. Germline values: CDR1 DFQATT, CDR2 SNEGSKA (reference sequence). The CDR3 contains 11 residues. The CDR3 protein is CSPSGKGTQYF. The CDR3 DNA follows: TGCAGCCCTAGCGGGAAAGGGACCCAGTACTTC.

J is TRBJ1-5 and V is TRBV28; D call uncertain. The germline V and J ends were trimmed by 3 bases and 1 base, with 10 bases remaining between them. CDR3 size: 15 residues. CDR1 MDHEN and CDR2 SYDVKM come from the germline V gene. The CDR3 region is CASSLPHSSNQPQHF. CDR3 in DNA: TGTGCCAGCAGTTTGCCACATTCAAGCAATCAGCCCCAGCATTTT.

The chain carries TRBV15 and TRBJ1-6, with 9 positions matching TRBD1. Germline CDR1 LNHNV, CDR2 YYDKDF (reference sequence). V lost 2 bases, J lost 7 bases, and 3 bases stayed unmatched. This CDR3 is 15 amino acids long. The CDR3 sequence is CATSRTGTGNSPLHF. The CDR3 region has the DNA TGTGCCACCAGCAGAACCGGGACAGGGAATTCACCCCTCCACTTT.

V gene TRBV5-1 combines with J gene TRBJ1-3, with 7 bases that match TRBD1. Germline CDR1 reads SGHRS; CDR2 reads YFSETQ. The V segment lost 2 bases and the J segment 0 bases; nucleotides outside the gene matches: 5. This CDR3 comprises 16 residues. CDR3 region: CASSFQGGLSGNTIYF. The CDR3 DNA reads TGCGCCAGCAGCTTCCAAGGGGGCCTCTCTGGAAACACCATATATTTT.

The rearrangement joins TRBV5-1 to TRBJ2-1; no clear D. Germline V gives CDR1 SGHRS, CDR2 YFSETQ. The CDR3 length is 16 residues. V was clipped by 2 bases and J by 0 bases, with 12 bases between them. The CDR3 coding sequence is TGCGCCAGCAGCTTTGGTTTAGGAAGCTCCTACAATGAGCAGTTCTTC. Encoded protein: CASSFGLGSSYNEQFF.

The rearrangement links TRBV18 to TRBJ1-4, with D uncertain. There are 14 residues in the CDR3. V shed 3 bases and J shed 4 bases, with 9 bases lying between them. Germline CDR1 reads KGHSH; CDR2 reads LQKENI. The CDR3 bases are TGTGCCAGCTCACCCTTACAGAATAATGAAAAACTGTTTTTT. As protein: CASSPLQNNEKLFF. The entire variable domain, with the rest obtained from reference TRBV18 and TRBJ1-4, is as follows: NAGVMQNPRHLVRRRGQEARLRCSPMKGHSHVYWYRQLPEEGLKFMVYLQKENIIDESGMPKERFSAEFPKEGPSILRIQQVVRGDSAAYFCASSPLQNNEKLFFGSGTQLSVL.

The chain joins TRBV6-5 to TRBJ2-7; 12 nucleotides line up with TRBD2. V lost 5 bases to trimming and J lost 4 bases; unmatched junction nucleotides: 9. The CDR3 has 16 residues. Germline V gene lookup returns CDR1 MNHEY and CDR2 SVGAGI. The CDR3 here is CASSHWTSGTIYEQYF. CDR3 DNA: TGTGCCAGCAGTCACTGGACTAGCGGGACGATATACGAGCAGTACTTC.